Listed below are T cell receptor beta chains from one sample, sequenced in a study of T cell responses to AZD1222 COVID-19 vaccine. The method was immunoSEQ multiplex PCR; TCRdb's version includes in-frame clones alone and lacks a portion of them. The data hold over 150,000 clones, with 92% observed a single time. The starting material was peripheral blood, obtained on day 0 of MenACWY control vaccination. The receptors shown here come from an adult in good health. The CDR3 runs from the conserved cysteine through the conserved F or W. A D gene is named only where the DNA matches it firmly. Size is omitted from some rows. Given values are once, few, many or a class for expanded clones.

j_call: TRBJ1-1
clone_size: -
d_call: -
v_call: TRBV10-2
cdr3_nt: TGCGCCAGCAGTGATTTTGGTACTGAAGCTTTCTTT
cdr3_aa: CASSDFGTEAFF

j_call: TRBJ2-3
clone_size: once
d_call: -
v_call: TRBV6-1
cdr3_nt: TGTGCCAGCAGTGCGGTGGGAGGTAGCGGAAACACAGATACGCAGTATTTT
cdr3_aa: CASSAVGGSGNTDTQYF

j_call: TRBJ2-1
clone_size: -
d_call: TRBD1
v_call: TRBV5-1
cdr3_nt: TGCGCCAGCAGCTTGGTGGGACAGGGGGCCTTGCGGTCCTACAATGAGCAGTTCTTC
cdr3_aa: CASSLVGQGALRSYNEQFF

j_call: TRBJ2-2
clone_size: -
d_call: TRBD2
v_call: TRBV19
cdr3_nt: TGTGCCAGTAGTAGGGCGACTAGCGGTAACACCGGGGAGCTGTTTTTT
cdr3_aa: CASSRATSGNTGELFF

j_call: TRBJ2-7
clone_size: -
d_call: -
v_call: TRBV12-5
cdr3_nt: TGTGCTAGTGGTTTGGCAAGCGAGCAGTACTTC
cdr3_aa: CASGLASEQYF

j_call: TRBJ1-2
clone_size: -
d_call: -
v_call: TRBV30
cdr3_nt: TGTGCCTGGGACCGGGACACCATTAACTATGGCTACACCTTC
cdr3_aa: CAWDRDTINYGYTF

j_call: TRBJ1-5
clone_size: -
d_call: -
v_call: TRBV19
cdr3_nt: TGTGCCAGTAGTAAGGGCCACAGGGCGTATAGCAATCAGCCCCAGCATTTT
cdr3_aa: CASSKGHRAYSNQPQHF

j_call: TRBJ1-5
clone_size: once
d_call: TRBD1
v_call: TRBV28
cdr3_nt: TGTGCCAGCAGGGGGACAGGGGGTTTTAGCAATCAGCCCCAGCATTTT
cdr3_aa: CASRGTGGFSNQPQHF

j_call: TRBJ2-7
clone_size: -
d_call: -
v_call: TRBV6-2/TRBV6-3
cdr3_nt: TGTGCCAGCAGCCCCCTTTACGAGCAGTACTTC
cdr3_aa: CASSPLYEQYF

j_call: TRBJ1-2
clone_size: -
d_call: -
v_call: TRBV11-2
cdr3_nt: TGTGCCAGCAGCTTGGGACAACGCGTCTACACCTTC
cdr3_aa: CASSLGQRVYTF

j_call: TRBJ2-5
clone_size: -
d_call: -
v_call: TRBV11-2
cdr3_nt: TGTGCCAGCAGCTTAGATAAAGAGACCCAGTACTTC
cdr3_aa: CASSLDKETQYF

j_call: TRBJ2-7
clone_size: -
d_call: TRBD1
v_call: TRBV6-5
cdr3_nt: TGTGCCAGCAGTCCCACAGGGGTCCACGAGCAGTACTTC
cdr3_aa: CASSPTGVHEQYF

j_call: TRBJ1-1
clone_size: -
d_call: -
v_call: TRBV27
cdr3_nt: TGTGCCAGCAGTTTGGCGGGGACCGTGCTAAGGAACACTGAAGCTTTCTTT
cdr3_aa: CASSLAGTVLRNTEAFF

j_call: TRBJ2-1
clone_size: -
d_call: TRBD2
v_call: TRBV19
cdr3_nt: TGTGCCAGTAGTATAGGGCTAGCGGGAGTGGATGAGCAGTTCTTC
cdr3_aa: CASSIGLAGVDEQFF

j_call: TRBJ1-5
clone_size: -
d_call: -
v_call: TRBV24-1
cdr3_nt: TGTGCCACCAGTGGTCGGAACAGCGTTAGCAATCAGCCCCAGCATTTT
cdr3_aa: CATSGRNSVSNQPQHF

j_call: TRBJ1-4
clone_size: -
d_call: -
v_call: TRBV6-5
cdr3_nt: TGTGCCAGCAGTTACCAGGGAGCAACTAATGAAAAACTGTTTTTT
cdr3_aa: CASSYQGATNEKLFF

j_call: TRBJ1-1
clone_size: -
d_call: TRBD1
v_call: TRBV6-2/TRBV6-3
cdr3_nt: TGTGCCAGCAGCGTACAGGGGAGGCACACTGAAGCTTTCTTT
cdr3_aa: CASSVQGRHTEAFF

j_call: TRBJ2-1
clone_size: -
d_call: TRBD2
v_call: TRBV5-1
cdr3_nt: TGCGCCAGCAGCTCCCAACTAGCGGGAGGCAATGAGCAGTTCTTC
cdr3_aa: CASSSQLAGGNEQFF

j_call: TRBJ2-5
clone_size: -
d_call: -
v_call: TRBV29-1
cdr3_nt: TGCAGCGTTGGCATCCGGGGCCCGCGAGACTTC
cdr3_aa: CSVGIRGPRDF

j_call: TRBJ1-6
clone_size: -
d_call: -
v_call: TRBV6-6
cdr3_nt: TGTGCCAGCAGTTACGATGCCAGGGTCTCACCCCTCCACTTT
cdr3_aa: CASSYDARVSPLHF

j_call: TRBJ2-5
clone_size: -
d_call: TRBD2
v_call: TRBV2
cdr3_nt: TGTGCCAGCAGTGAAATGGCGGGAGAGACGCGAGAGACCCAGTACTTC
cdr3_aa: CASSEMAGETRETQYF

j_call: TRBJ1-1
clone_size: once
d_call: -
v_call: TRBV19
cdr3_nt: TGTGCCAGTAGTCTCAGACCGCCCGGGGAAGCTTTCTTT
cdr3_aa: CASSLRPPGEAFF

j_call: TRBJ1-3
clone_size: -
d_call: -
v_call: TRBV19
cdr3_nt: TGTGCCAGTAGTCTCAGGGGCCGGGGGTCTGGAAACACCATATATTTT
cdr3_aa: CASSLRGRGSGNTIYF

j_call: TRBJ2-7
clone_size: -
d_call: TRBD1
v_call: TRBV30
cdr3_nt: TGTGCCTGGAGCTCACCTAGAGGGACAGGGACCTACGAGCAGTACTTC
cdr3_aa: CAWSSPRGTGTYEQYF

j_call: TRBJ1-4
clone_size: -
d_call: -
v_call: TRBV6-1
cdr3_nt: TGTGCCAGCAGTGAAAGGGTCCCCCGGGGAAAACTGTTTTTT
cdr3_aa: CASSERVPRGKLFF

j_call: TRBJ2-7
clone_size: -
d_call: -
v_call: TRBV3-1/TRBV3-2
cdr3_nt: TGTGCCAGCAGCCCGGGACTCAGCTCCTACGAGCAGTACTTC
cdr3_aa: CASSPGLSSYEQYF

j_call: TRBJ2-5
clone_size: -
d_call: -
v_call: TRBV12-3/TRBV12-4
cdr3_nt: TGTGCCAGCAGCCAAAGTAAAGGGACCCAGTACTTC
cdr3_aa: CASSQSKGTQYF

j_call: TRBJ1-2
clone_size: -
d_call: TRBD1
v_call: TRBV6-2/TRBV6-3
cdr3_nt: TGTGCCAGCAGTTCCTGGACAGGGGTGGCTGGCTACACCTTC
cdr3_aa: CASSSWTGVAGYTF

j_call: TRBJ2-1
clone_size: -
d_call: TRBD2
v_call: TRBV27
cdr3_nt: TGTGCCAGCAGTCTACGGACTAGCGGAGGGGGAAATGAGCAGTTCTTC
cdr3_aa: CASSLRTSGGGNEQFF

j_call: TRBJ1-5
clone_size: few
d_call: TRBD1
v_call: TRBV18
cdr3_nt: TGTGCCAGCTCGCGACAGGGTGGTGTAGGGCAGCCCCAGCATTTT
cdr3_aa: CASSRQGGVGQPQHF

j_call: TRBJ1-2
clone_size: -
d_call: -
v_call: TRBV30
cdr3_nt: TGTGCCTGCCCACCCGAACAGGGAGGCTACACCTTC
cdr3_aa: CACPPEQGGYTF

j_call: TRBJ2-7
clone_size: -
d_call: -
v_call: TRBV9
cdr3_nt: TGTGCCAGCAGCGTAGGGGGTAGAGAGCAGTACTTC
cdr3_aa: CASSVGGREQYF

j_call: TRBJ1-5
clone_size: -
d_call: TRBD1
v_call: TRBV19
cdr3_nt: TGTGCCAGTAGTTACGCCGTGACAGGGAATAGCAATCAGCCCCAGCATTTT
cdr3_aa: CASSYAVTGNSNQPQHF

j_call: TRBJ1-5
clone_size: few
d_call: -
v_call: TRBV6-6
cdr3_nt: TGTGCCAGCAGTTCCCCCGGTAGCAATCAGCCCCAGCATTTT
cdr3_aa: CASSSPGSNQPQHF

j_call: TRBJ1-4
clone_size: few
d_call: TRBD1
v_call: TRBV2
cdr3_nt: TGTGCCAGCAGTGTAAACAGGGGGGGATTAAATGAAAAACTGTTTTTT
cdr3_aa: CASSVNRGGLNEKLFF

j_call: TRBJ2-3
clone_size: -
d_call: -
v_call: TRBV6-4
cdr3_nt: TGTGCCAGCAGCTTCGATTTGGCCAACGCAGATACGCAGTATTTT
cdr3_aa: CASSFDLANADTQYF

j_call: TRBJ1-2
clone_size: -
d_call: -
v_call: TRBV5-6
cdr3_nt: TGTGCCAGCAGCGAATCGACAGGATACTATGGCTACACCTTC
cdr3_aa: CASSESTGYYGYTF

j_call: TRBJ2-3
clone_size: -
d_call: TRBD2
v_call: TRBV28
cdr3_nt: TGTGCCAGCAGTCCCCAAGCGGGAGAGGGTAGAGATACGCAGTATTTT
cdr3_aa: CASSPQAGEGRDTQYF

j_call: TRBJ1-6
clone_size: -
d_call: -
v_call: TRBV27
cdr3_nt: TGTGCCAGCAGCTCAGGGAGCTCCTATAATTCACCCCTCCACTTT
cdr3_aa: CASSSGSSYNSPLHF

j_call: TRBJ1-5
clone_size: -
d_call: -
v_call: TRBV5-1
cdr3_nt: TGCGCCAGCAGCTTGTTGGGGCTATGGGATCAGCCCCAGCATTTT
cdr3_aa: CASSLLGLWDQPQHF

j_call: TRBJ1-3
clone_size: -
d_call: TRBD1
v_call: TRBV5-1
cdr3_nt: TGCGCCAGCAGCTTCACAGGGGTTGGTGGAAACACCATATATTTT
cdr3_aa: CASSFTGVGGNTIYF

j_call: TRBJ2-3
clone_size: -
d_call: -
v_call: TRBV6-1
cdr3_nt: TGTGCCAGCAGTGACAAGCATGCCTCTAACCCCCGTCCGACGCAGTATTTT
cdr3_aa: CASSDKHASNPRPTQYF

j_call: TRBJ1-2
clone_size: -
d_call: -
v_call: TRBV7-2
cdr3_nt: TGTGCCAGCAGCTTAGCGCATACGGTGAGCTCGTGGAACTATGGCTACACCTTC
cdr3_aa: CASSLAHTVSSWNYGYTF

j_call: TRBJ1-4
clone_size: -
d_call: -
v_call: TRBV28
cdr3_nt: TGTGCCACCAAGATGGGGGGCCTGGAAAAACTGTTTTTT
cdr3_aa: CATKMGGLEKLFF

j_call: TRBJ2-7
clone_size: once
d_call: -
v_call: TRBV6-2/TRBV6-3
cdr3_nt: TGTGCCAGCAGTTACGACGGCGGAGTTAGCTCCTACGAGCAGTACTTC
cdr3_aa: CASSYDGGVSSYEQYF